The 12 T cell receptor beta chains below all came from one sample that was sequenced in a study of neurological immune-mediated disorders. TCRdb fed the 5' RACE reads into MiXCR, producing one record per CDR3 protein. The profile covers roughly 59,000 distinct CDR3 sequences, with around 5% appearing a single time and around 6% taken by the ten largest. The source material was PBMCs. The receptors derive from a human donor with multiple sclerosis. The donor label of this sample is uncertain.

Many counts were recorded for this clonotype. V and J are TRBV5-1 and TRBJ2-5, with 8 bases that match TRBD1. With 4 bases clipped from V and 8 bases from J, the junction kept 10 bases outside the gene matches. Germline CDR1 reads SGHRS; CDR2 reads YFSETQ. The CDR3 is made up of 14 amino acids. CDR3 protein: CASSKYRGVGTQYF. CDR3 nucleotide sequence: TGCGCCAGCAGCAAGTACAGGGGGGTTGGTACCCAGTACTTC.

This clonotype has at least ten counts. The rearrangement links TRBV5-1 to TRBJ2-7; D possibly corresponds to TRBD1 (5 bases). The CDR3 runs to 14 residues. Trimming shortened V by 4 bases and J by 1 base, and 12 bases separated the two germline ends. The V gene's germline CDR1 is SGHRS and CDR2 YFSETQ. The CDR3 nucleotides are TGCGCCAGCAGCCCGGACACTCCTTCCTACGAGCAGTACTTC. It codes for CASSPDTPSYEQYF.

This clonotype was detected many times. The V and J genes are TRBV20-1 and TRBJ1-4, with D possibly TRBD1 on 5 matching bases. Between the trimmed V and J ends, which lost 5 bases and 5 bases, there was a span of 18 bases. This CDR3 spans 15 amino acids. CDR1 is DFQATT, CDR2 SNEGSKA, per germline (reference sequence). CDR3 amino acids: CSAPTVGELNEKLFF. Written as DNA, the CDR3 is TGCAGTGCTCCGACAGTTGGGGAACTAAATGAAAAACTGTTTTTT.

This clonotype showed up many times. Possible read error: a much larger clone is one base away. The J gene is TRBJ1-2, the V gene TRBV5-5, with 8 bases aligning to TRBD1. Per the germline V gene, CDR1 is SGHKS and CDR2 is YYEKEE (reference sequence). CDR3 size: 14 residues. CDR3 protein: CVSSLEQGDYGYTF. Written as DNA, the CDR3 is TGTGTCAGCAGCTTGGAACAGGGGGACTATGGCTACACCTTC.

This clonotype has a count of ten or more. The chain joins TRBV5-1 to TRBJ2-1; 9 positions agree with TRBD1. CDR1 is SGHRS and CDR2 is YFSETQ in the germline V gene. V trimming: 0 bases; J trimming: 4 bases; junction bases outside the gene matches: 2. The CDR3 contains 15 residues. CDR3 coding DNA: TGCGCCAGCAGCTTGGCTGGGACAGGGTACAATGAGCAGTTCTTC. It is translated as CASSLAGTGYNEQFF.

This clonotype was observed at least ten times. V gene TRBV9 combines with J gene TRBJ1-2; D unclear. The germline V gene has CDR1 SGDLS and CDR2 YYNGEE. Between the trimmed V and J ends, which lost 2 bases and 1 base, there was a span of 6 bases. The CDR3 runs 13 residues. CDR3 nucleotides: TGTGCCAGCAGCGTTTCTCTTAACTATGGCTACACCTTC. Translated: CASSVSLNYGYTF.

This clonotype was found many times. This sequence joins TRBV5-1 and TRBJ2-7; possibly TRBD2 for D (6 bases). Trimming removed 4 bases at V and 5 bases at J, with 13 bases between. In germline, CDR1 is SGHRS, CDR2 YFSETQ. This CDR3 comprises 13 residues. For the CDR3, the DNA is TGCGCCAGCAGCCTGTGGGGGGTCCACGAGCAGTACTTC. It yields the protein CASSLWGVHEQYF.

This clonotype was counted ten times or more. In DNA, the CDR3 is TGCGCCAGCAGCTCGGACAGATTTGGAACTAATGAAAAACTGTTTTTT. This encodes CASSSDRFGTNEKLFF. V usage is TRBV5-1 and J usage is TRBJ1-4, with D possibly being TRBD1 (6 bases). From germline, CDR1 is SGHRS and CDR2 YFSETQ. The CDR3 extends over 16 amino acids. V was pared by 3 bases and J by 1 base, with 13 bases between.

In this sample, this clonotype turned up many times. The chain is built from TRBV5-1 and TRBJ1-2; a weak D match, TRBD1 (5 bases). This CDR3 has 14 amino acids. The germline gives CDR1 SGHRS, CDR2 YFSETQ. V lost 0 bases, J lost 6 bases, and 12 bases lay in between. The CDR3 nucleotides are TGCGCCAGCAGCTTGGGGCAGCCGGGGGATGGCTACACCTTC. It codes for CASSLGQPGDGYTF.

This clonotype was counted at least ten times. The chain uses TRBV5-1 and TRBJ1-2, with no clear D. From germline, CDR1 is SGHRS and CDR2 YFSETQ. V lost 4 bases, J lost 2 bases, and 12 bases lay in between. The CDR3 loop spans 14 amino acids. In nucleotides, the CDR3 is TGCGCCAGCAGCCCGGACGGTGGGAACTATGGCTACACCTTC. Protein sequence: CASSPDGGNYGYTF.

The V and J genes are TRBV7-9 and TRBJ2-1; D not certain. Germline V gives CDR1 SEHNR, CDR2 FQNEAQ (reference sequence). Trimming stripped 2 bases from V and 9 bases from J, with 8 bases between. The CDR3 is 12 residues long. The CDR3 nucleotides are TGTGCCAGCAGCTTAAACGGGTTTGAGCAGTTCTTC. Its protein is CASSLNGFEQFF. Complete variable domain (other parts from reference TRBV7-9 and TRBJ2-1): DTGVSQNPRHKITKRGQNVTFRCDPISEHNRLYWYRQTLGQGPEFLTYFQNEAQLEKSRLLSDRFSAERPKGSFSTLEIQRTEQGDSAMYLCASSLNGFEQFFGPGTRLTVL.

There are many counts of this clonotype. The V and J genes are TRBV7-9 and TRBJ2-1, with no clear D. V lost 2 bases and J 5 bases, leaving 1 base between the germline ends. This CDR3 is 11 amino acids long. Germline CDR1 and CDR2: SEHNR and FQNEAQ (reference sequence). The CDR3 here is CASSLHNEQFF. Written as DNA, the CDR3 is TGTGCCAGCAGCTTACACAATGAGCAGTTCTTC.